The clone carrying this T cell receptor beta chain was seen a few times. For TCRbeta, the library was prepared with unique molecular identifiers. TCRdb processed the PCR reads anew with MiXCR; each CDR3 protein has one entry. The sample lists just over 350,000 distinct CDR3 sequences, about an eighth occurring once. The data were taken from a study of T-cell reconstitution after alpha-beta-depleted transplantation in children. Trimming stripped 5 bases from V and 0 bases from J, with 5 bases between. There are 13 residues in the CDR3. The germline V gene encodes CDR1 SNHLY and CDR2 FYNNEI. This specimen was PBMCs, taken from the stem cell graft. The source is a human donor who donated a stem cell graft to a child with Fanconi anemia. J is TRBJ1-5 and V is TRBV2; D not resolved. The CDR3 region has the DNA TGTGCCAGCAGTAAATATAGCAATCAGCCCCAGCATTTT. This encodes CASSKYSNQPQHF. Looking up the rest from reference TRBV2 and TRBJ1-5 gives the full variable domain: EPEVTQTPSHQVTQMGQEVILRCVPISNHLYFYWYRQILGQKVEFLVSFYNNEISEKSEIFDDQFSVERPDGSNFTLKIRSTKLEDSAMYFCASSKYSNQPQHFGDGTRLSIL.